Shown below are 18 T cell receptor beta chains from a single sample sequenced in a study of spatial heterogeneity in lung cancer (dated by TCRdb to about 2019). Receptor libraries were prepared by 5' RACE. TCRdb lists the instrument as NextSeq 500. TCRdb trimmed the raw reads at Q25, called clones with MiXCR and kept productive beta chains. Rows merge per CDR3 protein into single entries with the most common DNA and genes. This sample is represented by about 40,000 distinct CDR3 sequences; approximately 5.5% of them were singletons. About a quarter of the sample comes from the top ten. What the time point label conveys for this sample: sample taken at primary tumor resection. The sequenced sample was PBMCs, obtained at surgery. The source is a female donor with early-stage non-small cell lung cancer.

This clonotype was counted many times. The rearrangement joins TRBV12-5 to TRBJ2-7, with D hard to call. Trimming left V 2 bases short and J 1 base short, with 6 bases between. The CDR3 extends over 13 amino acids. Germline values: CDR1 LGHNT, CDR2 FRNRAP. In nucleotides, the CDR3 is TGTGCTAGTGGTTTGCACGGTTCCTACGAGCAGTACTTC. It codes for CASGLHGSYEQYF.

This clonotype was detected many times. This chain connects TRBV4-3 to TRBJ2-3, with 12 bases fitting TRBD1. The germline V gene has CDR1 LGHNA and CDR2 YSLEER. The CDR3 spans 17 residues. Losses at the gene ends were 0 bases for V and 3 bases for J; bases not matched to a gene: 4. The CDR3 loop is CASSQDGTGGSTDTQYF. CDR3 sequence (DNA): TGCGCCAGCAGCCAAGATGGGACAGGGGGCTCGACAGATACGCAGTATTTT.

The chain links TRBV6-1 to TRBJ2-3, with TRBD1 matching 8 bases. Per the germline V gene, CDR1 is MNHNS and CDR2 is SASEGT. The CDR3 runs 15 residues. Trimming removed 5 bases from V and 3 bases from J; junction bases left unmatched: 7. DNA of the CDR3: TGTGCCAGCAGTTACCGGGACAGGTATACAGATACGCAGTATTTT. Amino acids: CASSYRDRYTDTQYF.

There are many counts of this clonotype. This sequence joins TRBV5-1 and TRBJ2-2; the D gene is possibly TRBD1 (6 bases). The germline V gene encodes CDR1 SGHRS and CDR2 YFSETQ. The ends were cut back, 2 bases at V and 1 base at J, with 9 bases in the middle. The CDR3 is made up of 15 amino acids. The CDR3 loop is CASSFMTGNTGELFF. The CDR3 DNA reads as TGCGCCAGCAGCTTTATGACAGGGAACACCGGGGAGCTGTTTTTT.

The chain carries TRBV7-8 and TRBJ2-7; D possibly corresponds to TRBD2 (5 bases). The V end was cut by 2 bases, the J end by 2 bases, with 7 bases between. This CDR3 is 13 amino acids long. Per the germline V gene, CDR1 is SGHVS and CDR2 is FQNEAQ. CDR3 residues: CASSLFGAYEQYF. The CDR3 coding sequence is TGTGCCAGCAGCTTATTCGGGGCCTACGAGCAGTACTTC.

This clonotype was picked up many times. This chain uses TRBV20-1 with TRBJ1-1; D perhaps matches TRBD1 (5 bases). The length of the CDR3 is 13 residues. Germline V gene lookup returns CDR1 DFQATT and CDR2 SNEGSKA (reference sequence). The germline V and J ends were trimmed by 6 bases and 0 bases, with 11 bases remaining between them. This CDR3 reads CSAEGPMNTEAFF. As DNA, the CDR3 is TGCAGTGCAGAGGGGCCAATGAACACTGAAGCTTTCTTT.

Ten or more counts support this clonotype. The chain recombines TRBV20-1 with TRBJ1-5, with unresolved D. The CDR3 extends over 13 amino acids. Trimming removed 2 bases from V and 3 bases from J, with 8 bases in between. Germline assignment: CDR1 DFQATT and CDR2 SNEGSKA (reference sequence). The CDR3 reads CSARSFFNQPQHF. CDR3 in DNA: TGCAGTGCTAGAAGTTTCTTCAATCAGCCCCAGCATTTT.

At least ten counts were recorded for this clonotype. This rearrangement joins TRBV24-1 to TRBJ2-3, with D possibly TRBD1 on 5 matching bases. Trimming removed 1 base from V and 1 base from J, with 5 bases in between. Germline V lookup: CDR1 KGHDR, CDR2 SFDVKD. The CDR3 is 14 amino acids. This chain's CDR3 is CATSDFRGTDTQYF. In nucleotides, the CDR3 is TGTGCCACCAGTGATTTCAGGGGCACAGATACGCAGTATTTT.

In this sample, this clonotype turned up many times. This chain links TRBV20-1 with TRBJ1-1, with D unresolved. The CDR3 covers 11 residues. The V gene's germline CDR1 is DFQATT and CDR2 SNEGSKA (reference sequence). Trimming took 2 bases from V and 1 from J, leaving 2 bases between them. The DNA for the CDR3 is TGCAGTGCTAGAAAGAACACTGAAGCTTTCTTT. Translated, it gives CSARKNTEAFF.

The V gene is TRBV12-3 or TRBV12-4, the J gene TRBJ2-7, with 7 bases that match TRBD2. After removal of 6 bases from V and 1 base from J, the junction contained 9 bases not matched to a gene. The CDR3 is 15 residues long. For the CDR3, the DNA is TGTGCCAGCAGCCTAAGCGGGGCGGGATCCTACGAGCAGTACTTC. Residues: CASSLSGAGSYEQYF.

There are many counts of this clonotype. This chain joins TRBV7-9 and TRBJ2-5, with TRBD1 identical over 7 bases. CDR3 size: 14 residues. The V gene end was trimmed by 5 bases and the J gene end by 1 base; junction bases not matched to a gene: 4. Per germline, CDR1 SEHNR and CDR2 FQNEAQ (reference sequence). CDR3 sequence reads: CASSPTGAQETQYF. The CDR3 DNA sequence: TGTGCCAGCAGCCCTACAGGGGCCCAAGAGACCCAGTACTTC. Full variable domain (remainder filled in from reference TRBV7-9 and TRBJ2-5): DTGVSQNPRHKITKRGQNVTFRCDPISEHNRLYWYRQTLGQGPEFLTYFQNEAQLEKSRLLSDRFSAERPKGSFSTLEIQRTEQGDSAMYLCASSPTGAQETQYFGPGTRLLVL.

The chain joins TRBV23-1 to TRBJ2-3; 11 bases align to TRBD1. TRBV23-1 is sorted into the ORF group, with uncertain function. V shed 0 bases, J shed 6 bases, and the junction held 20 bases outside the gene matches. There are 21 residues in the CDR3. The CDR3 sequence: CASSQSKGRTGGHLNGDTQYF. The CDR3 region has the DNA TGCGCCAGCAGTCAATCGAAGGGGCGGACAGGGGGCCACCTAAATGGGGATACGCAGTATTTT.

This clonotype was seen repeatedly, ten times or more. V is TRBV6-1 and J is TRBJ1-5; D unresolved. V lost 6 bases and J lost 3, with 12 bases in between. CDR1 is MNHNS, CDR2 SASEGT, per germline. This CDR3 has 14 residues. CDR3 protein: CASSRPGHNQPQHF. The CDR3 coding sequence is TGTGCCAGCAGCCGTCCCGGGCACAATCAGCCCCAGCATTTT.

This clonotype was found many times. This chain links TRBV7-3 with TRBJ1-1; 10 bases map to TRBD1. V lost 5 bases and J lost 4; bases outside the gene matches: 10. The CDR3 consists of 16 residues. The germline V gene encodes CDR1 SGHTA and CDR2 FQGTGA. The CDR3 spells CASSPYGTGVGTEAFF. The CDR3 coding sequence is TGTGCCAGCAGCCCCTATGGGACAGGGGTGGGCACTGAAGCTTTCTTT.

This clonotype was seen many times. The chain carries TRBV3-1 and TRBJ2-7; D is unclear. The germline V and J ends were trimmed by 6 bases and 1 base, with 16 bases remaining between them. The germline CDR1 and CDR2 sequences are LGHDT and YNNKEL (reference sequence). This CDR3 is built from 15 residues. The CDR3 coding sequence is TGTGCCAGCAGACCAACAAAGGACGGTTCCTACGAGCAGTACTTC. Amino acid sequence: CASRPTKDGSYEQYF.

This clonotype appeared many times. The chain couples TRBV7-9 to TRBJ1-2; D is undetermined. V was shortened by 5 bases and J by 11 bases, with 15 bases between the two germline ends. Germline lookup yields CDR1 SEHNR and CDR2 FQNEAQ (reference sequence). The CDR3 is made up of 12 amino acids. The CDR3 here is CASSAPGSLYTF. The CDR3 nucleotides are TGTGCCAGCAGCGCCCCGGGCTCCTTATACACCTTC.

The V gene is TRBV2, the J gene TRBJ2-1; no reliable D call. The CDR3 is 14 amino acids. CDR1 SNHLY and CDR2 FYNNEI come from the germline V gene. The V end lost 0 bases, the J end lost 7 bases, and 10 bases lay between the germline ends. The CDR3 DNA follows: TGTGCCAGCAGTGAAGCGCTTATCGCGAATGAGCAGTTCTTC. Translating it yields CASSEALIANEQFF.

This clonotype was seen many times. This chain joins TRBV27 and TRBJ2-1; 9 nucleotides match TRBD1. Trimming at V came to 4 bases and at J to 2 bases, leaving 3 bases not matched to a gene. There are 15 residues in the CDR3. The germline V gene has CDR1 MNHEY and CDR2 SMNVEV (reference sequence). DNA for the CDR3: TGTGCCAGCAGTTCGGGACAGGGTGCCTACAATGAGCAGTTCTTC. Amino acid sequence: CASSSGQGAYNEQFF.